The 12 T cell receptor beta chains presented below share a single source sample, sequenced in a study of blood T cell repertoires in COVID-19. The protocol was immunoSEQ multiplex PCR, while the TCRdb copy is restricted to in-frame clones and leaves out a portion. This repertoire shows 200,000 to 300,000 clones, about 85% found once; its top ten account for approximately 3.7%. The specimen was peripheral blood. The source of these receptors is a man between 60 and 75 years old who had recovered from COVID-19.

The chain is built from TRBV5-1 and TRBJ2-3, with 10 bases identical to TRBD1. The V gene's germline CDR1 is SGHRS and CDR2 YFSETQ. V lost 4 bases to trimming and J lost 2 bases; unmatched junction nucleotides: 10. The CDR3 is made up of 17 amino acids. The CDR3 loop reads CASSLWRGTGATDTQYF. In nucleotides, the CDR3 is TGCGCCAGCAGCCTATGGAGGGGGACAGGGGCCACAGATACGCAGTATTTT.

Comments on this clone: Relative to the germline gene, one junction end is altered; a read error may explain this. The chain couples TRBV7-6 to TRBJ2-5; D is unresolved. Germline CDR1 and CDR2: SGHVS and FNYEAQ. There are 15 residues in the CDR3. The CDR3, as DNA: TGTGCCAGCAGCTTAATGGGCAGAATAGAAGATACCCAGTACTTC. Translating gives CASSLMGRIEDTQYF. Supplemented by reference TRBV7-6 and TRBJ2-5, the full variable domain reads GAGVSQSPRYKVTKRGQDVALRCDPISGHVSLYWYRQALGQGPEFLTYFNYEAQQDKSGLPNDRFSAERPEGSISTLTIQRTEQRDSAMYRCASSLMGRIEDTQYFGPGTRLLVL.

The genes are TRBV18 and TRBJ1-5; no clear D gene. Deletions cut 4 bases from V and 4 bases from J, with 8 bases between. This CDR3 has 13 residues. CDR1 and CDR2 from the germline V gene are KGHSH and LQKENI. CDR3 sequence: CASSRGKNQPQHF. CDR3 in DNA: TGTGCCAGCTCACGCGGGAAGAATCAGCCCCAGCATTTT. The full variable domain, completed using reference TRBV18 and TRBJ1-5, is NAGVMQNPRHLVRRRGQEARLRCSPMKGHSHVYWYRQLPEEGLKFMVYLQKENIIDESGMPKERFSAEFPKEGPSILRIQQVVRGDSAAYFCASSRGKNQPQHFGDGTRLSIL.

The rearrangement links TRBV5-1 to TRBJ1-1, with 8 bases that match TRBD1. V was clipped by 5 bases and J by 3 bases; unmatched bases: 3. Per germline, CDR1 SGHRS and CDR2 YFSETQ. The CDR3 spans 13 residues. As DNA, the CDR3 is TGCGCCAGCAGGTCGGACAGGGACACTGAAGCTTTCTTT. Its protein product is CASRSDRDTEAFF.

V usage is TRBV7-3 and J usage is TRBJ2-3; no reliable D call. The CDR3 spans 15 residues. Germline lookup yields CDR1 SGHTA and CDR2 FQGTGA. Trimming cost V 6 bases and J 1 base, with 14 bases left between them. The CDR3 here is CASRNVGVGTDTQYF. The CDR3, as DNA: TGTGCCAGCAGGAATGTCGGAGTCGGCACAGATACGCAGTATTTT.

The rearrangement joins TRBV5-1 to TRBJ2-7; 8 bases agree with TRBD1. This CDR3 is 15 amino acids long. The junction had 9 bases not matched to a gene; V was cut back by 4 bases and J by 3 bases. Germline values: CDR1 SGHRS, CDR2 YFSETQ. CDR3 in DNA: TGCGCCAGCAGCCCTCCGACAGGGGACGGCTACGAGCAGTACTTC. Translated: CASSPPTGDGYEQYF.

Regarding this clone: A read error may account for a junction end that differs from germline. The V gene is TRBV7-7, the J gene TRBJ2-2, with TRBD2 as a possible D gene (6 bases). The CDR3 length is 16 residues. CDR1 SSHAT and CDR2 FNYEAQ come from the germline V gene (reference sequence). The CDR3 bases are TGTGCTAGCAGCTTTTGGGACGGGACTCACACCGGGGAGCTGTTTTTT. This encodes CASSFWDGTHTGELFF. The complete variable domain, with remaining parts taken from reference TRBV7-7 and TRBJ2-2, reads GAGVSQSPRYKVTKRGQDVTLRCDPISSHATLYWYQQALGQGPEFLTYFNYEAQPDKSGLPSDRFSAERPEGSISTLTIQRTEQRDSAMYRCASSFWDGTHTGELFFGEGSRLTVL.

The V call is TRBV10-3, the J call TRBJ1-1, with 8 positions matching TRBD1. Germline CDR1 is ENHRY and CDR2 is SYGVKD. The CDR3 spans 14 residues. The V gene end was trimmed by 5 bases and the J gene end by 2 bases; junction bases not matched to a gene: 4. The CDR3 spells CAISMGQENTEAFF. In nucleotides, the CDR3 is TGTGCCATCAGTATGGGACAGGAAAACACTGAAGCTTTCTTT.

The V call is TRBV10-1, the J call TRBJ2-7, with D perhaps matching TRBD1 (6 bases). Germline assignment: CDR1 WNHNN and CDR2 SYGVQD (reference sequence). With 7 bases removed from V and 2 bases from J, the gap between germline ends came to 12 bases. This CDR3 is 13 amino acids long. In nucleotides, the CDR3 is TGCGCCAGCAACTGGGACAAACCCTACGAGCAGTACTTC. Residues: CASNWDKPYEQYF.

The J gene is TRBJ1-6, the V gene TRBV6-6, with a tentative D call TRBD1 (5 bases). The V gene's germline CDR1 is MNHNY and CDR2 SVGAGI (reference sequence). CDR3 length equals 16 residues. V was clipped by 5 bases and J by 0 bases, with 11 bases between them. The DNA for the CDR3 is TGTGCCAGCAGTAGGGACGGGAGCTCCTATAATTCACCCCTCCACTTT. Translating it yields CASSRDGSSYNSPLHF.

In this sample, this clone turned up a few times. The CDR3: CASSRLTDRGSGSNQPQHF. The CDR3 coding sequence is TGTGCCAGCAGCCGACTGACCGACAGGGGGAGTGGGAGCAATCAGCCCCAGCATTTT. The genes are TRBV5-6 and TRBJ1-5, with TRBD1 matching over 9 bases. Losses at the gene ends were 4 bases for V and 1 base for J; bases not matched to a gene: 15. Germline V gives CDR1 SGHDT, CDR2 YYEEEE. This CDR3 spans 19 amino acids. The entire variable domain, with the rest obtained from reference TRBV5-6 and TRBJ1-5, is as follows: DAGVTQSPTHLIKTRGQQVTLRCSPKSGHDTVSWYQQALGQGPQFIFQYYEEEERQRGNFPDRFSGHQFPNYSSELNVNALLLGDSALYLCASSRLTDRGSGSNQPQHFGDGTRLSIL.

The genes are TRBV5-6 and TRBJ2-7; 7 nucleotides agree with TRBD2. CDR3 length equals 12 residues. V was pared by 5 bases and J by 7 bases, with 6 bases of the junction left unmatched. CDR1 and CDR2 from the germline V gene are SGHDT and YYEEEE. The CDR3 sequence: CASRPFGGEQYF. The DNA of the CDR3 is TGTGCCAGCAGGCCATTCGGGGGGGAGCAGTACTTC.